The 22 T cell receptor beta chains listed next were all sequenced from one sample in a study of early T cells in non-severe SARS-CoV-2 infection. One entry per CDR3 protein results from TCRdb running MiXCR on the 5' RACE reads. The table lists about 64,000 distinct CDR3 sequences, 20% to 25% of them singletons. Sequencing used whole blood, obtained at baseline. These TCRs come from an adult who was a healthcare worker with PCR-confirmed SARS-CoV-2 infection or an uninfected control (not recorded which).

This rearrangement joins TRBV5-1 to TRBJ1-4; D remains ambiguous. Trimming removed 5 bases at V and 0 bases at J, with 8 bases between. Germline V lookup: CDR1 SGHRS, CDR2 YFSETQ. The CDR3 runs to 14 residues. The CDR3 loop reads CASRRASTNEKLFF. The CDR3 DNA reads TGCGCCAGCAGACGGGCCTCAACTAATGAAAAACTGTTTTTT.

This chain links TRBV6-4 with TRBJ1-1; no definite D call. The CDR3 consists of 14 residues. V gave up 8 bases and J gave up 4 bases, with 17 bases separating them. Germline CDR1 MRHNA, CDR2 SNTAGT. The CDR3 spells CASLVGRMITEAFF. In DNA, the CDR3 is TGTGCCAGCCTCGTGGGCAGGATGATCACTGAAGCTTTCTTT.

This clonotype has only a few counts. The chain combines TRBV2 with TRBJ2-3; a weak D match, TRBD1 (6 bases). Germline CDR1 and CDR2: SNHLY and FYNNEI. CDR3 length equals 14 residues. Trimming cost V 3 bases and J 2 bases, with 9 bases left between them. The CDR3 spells CASSEGTITDTQYF. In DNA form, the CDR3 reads TGTGCCAGCAGTGAGGGGACAATCACAGATACGCAGTATTTT.

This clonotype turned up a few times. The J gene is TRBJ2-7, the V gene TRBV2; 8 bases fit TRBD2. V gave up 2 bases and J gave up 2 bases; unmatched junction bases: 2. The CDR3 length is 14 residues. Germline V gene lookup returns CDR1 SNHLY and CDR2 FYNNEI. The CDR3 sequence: CASSESGGPYEQYF. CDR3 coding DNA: TGTGCCAGCAGTGAAAGCGGGGGCCCCTACGAGCAGTACTTC.

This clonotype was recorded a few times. The CDR3 DNA sequence: TGTGCCAGCAGTTTAGCGCTCGCGGGGGACTCCTACGAGCAGTACTTC. It codes for CASSLALAGDSYEQYF. The V call is TRBV12-3 or TRBV12-4, the J call TRBJ2-7, with TRBD2 matching 7 bases. The CDR3 length is 16 residues. V trimming: 0 bases; J trimming: 0 bases; junction bases outside the gene matches: 5.

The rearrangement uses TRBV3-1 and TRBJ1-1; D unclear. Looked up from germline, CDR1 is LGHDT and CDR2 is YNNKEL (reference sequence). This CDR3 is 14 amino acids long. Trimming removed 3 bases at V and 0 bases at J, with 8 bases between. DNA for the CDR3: TGTGCCAGCAGCCAGCAGACCGTGAACACTGAAGCTTTCTTT. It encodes CASSQQTVNTEAFF.

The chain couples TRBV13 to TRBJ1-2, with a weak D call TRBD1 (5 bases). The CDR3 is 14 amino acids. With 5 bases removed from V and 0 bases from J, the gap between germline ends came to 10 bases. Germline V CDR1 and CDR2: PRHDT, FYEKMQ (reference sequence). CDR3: CASSLQQANYGYTF. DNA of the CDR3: TGTGCCAGCAGCCTGCAACAGGCTAACTATGGCTACACCTTC.

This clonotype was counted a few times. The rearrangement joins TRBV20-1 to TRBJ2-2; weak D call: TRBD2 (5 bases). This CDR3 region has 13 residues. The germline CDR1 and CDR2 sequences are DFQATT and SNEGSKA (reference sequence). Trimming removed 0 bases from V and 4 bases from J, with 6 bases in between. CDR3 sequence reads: CSARDGGTGELFF. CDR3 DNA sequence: TGCAGTGCTAGAGATGGAGGCACCGGGGAGCTGTTTTTT.

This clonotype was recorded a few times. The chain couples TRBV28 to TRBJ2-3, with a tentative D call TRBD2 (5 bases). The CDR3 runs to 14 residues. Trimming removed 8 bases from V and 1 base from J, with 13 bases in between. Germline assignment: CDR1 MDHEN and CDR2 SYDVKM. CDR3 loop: CASRGQLGTDTQYF. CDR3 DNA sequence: TGTGCCAGCCGGGGTCAACTGGGCACAGATACGCAGTATTTT.

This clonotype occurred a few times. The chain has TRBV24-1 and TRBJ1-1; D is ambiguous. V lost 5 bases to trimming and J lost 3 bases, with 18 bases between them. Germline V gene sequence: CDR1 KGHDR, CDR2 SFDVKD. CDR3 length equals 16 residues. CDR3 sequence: CATSVLRLNWDTEAFF. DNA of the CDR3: TGTGCCACCAGTGTCCTACGGTTGAACTGGGACACTGAAGCTTTCTTT.

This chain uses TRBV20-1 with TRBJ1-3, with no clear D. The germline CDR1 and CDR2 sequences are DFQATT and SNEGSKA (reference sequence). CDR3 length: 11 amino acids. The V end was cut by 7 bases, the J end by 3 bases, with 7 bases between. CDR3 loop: CSGSNGNTIYF. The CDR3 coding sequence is TGCAGTGGGTCCAATGGAAACACCATATATTTT.

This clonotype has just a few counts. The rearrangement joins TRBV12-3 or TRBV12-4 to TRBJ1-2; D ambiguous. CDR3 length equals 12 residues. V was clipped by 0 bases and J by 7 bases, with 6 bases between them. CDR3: CASSLALRGYTF. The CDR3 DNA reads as TGTGCCAGCAGTTTAGCGCTGCGTGGCTACACCTTC.

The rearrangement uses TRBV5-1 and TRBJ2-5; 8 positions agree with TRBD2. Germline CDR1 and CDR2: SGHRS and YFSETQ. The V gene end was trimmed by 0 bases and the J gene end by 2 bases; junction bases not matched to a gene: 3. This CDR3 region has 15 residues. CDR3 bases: TGCGCCAGCAGCTTGGATGGCGGGGGGCAAGAGACCCAGTACTTC. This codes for CASSLDGGGQETQYF.

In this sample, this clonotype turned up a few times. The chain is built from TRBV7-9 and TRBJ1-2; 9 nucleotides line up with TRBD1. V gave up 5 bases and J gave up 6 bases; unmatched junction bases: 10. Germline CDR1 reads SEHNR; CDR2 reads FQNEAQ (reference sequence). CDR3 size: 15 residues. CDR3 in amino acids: CASSQRTGVVDGYTF. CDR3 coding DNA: TGTGCCAGCAGCCAGAGGACAGGGGTAGTTGATGGCTACACCTTC.

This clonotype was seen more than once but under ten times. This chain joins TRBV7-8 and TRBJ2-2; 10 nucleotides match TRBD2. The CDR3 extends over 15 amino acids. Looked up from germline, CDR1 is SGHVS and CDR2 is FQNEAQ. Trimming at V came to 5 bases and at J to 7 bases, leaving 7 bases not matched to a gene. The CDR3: CASSVSGGTYGELFF. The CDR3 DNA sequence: TGTGCCAGCAGCGTTAGCGGGGGGACCTACGGGGAGCTGTTTTTT.

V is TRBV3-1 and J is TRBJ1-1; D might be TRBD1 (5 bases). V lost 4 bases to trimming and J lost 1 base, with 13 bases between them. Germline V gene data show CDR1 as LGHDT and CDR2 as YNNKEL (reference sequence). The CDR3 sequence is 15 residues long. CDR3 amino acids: CASSLQGGANTEAFF. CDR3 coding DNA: TGTGCCAGCAGCCTTCAAGGAGGGGCGAACACTGAAGCTTTCTTT.

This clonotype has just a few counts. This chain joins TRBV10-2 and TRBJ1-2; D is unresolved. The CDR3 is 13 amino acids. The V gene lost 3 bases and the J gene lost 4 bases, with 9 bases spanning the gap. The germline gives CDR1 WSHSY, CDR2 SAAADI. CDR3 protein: CASSDDPIYGYTF. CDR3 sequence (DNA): TGCGCCAGCAGTGATGACCCCATCTATGGCTACACCTTC.

CDR3: CASSSGEGGRKRSGGYTF. The CDR3 nucleotides read TGTGCCAGTAGTAGTGGGGAAGGGGGCAGAAAGCGGAGCGGTGGCTACACCTTC. The chain employs TRBV19 and TRBJ1-2, with 7 bases identical to TRBD1. From germline, CDR1 is LNHDA and CDR2 SQIVND (reference sequence). Trimming at V came to 4 bases and at J to 7 bases, leaving 21 bases not matched to a gene. The CDR3 extends over 18 amino acids.

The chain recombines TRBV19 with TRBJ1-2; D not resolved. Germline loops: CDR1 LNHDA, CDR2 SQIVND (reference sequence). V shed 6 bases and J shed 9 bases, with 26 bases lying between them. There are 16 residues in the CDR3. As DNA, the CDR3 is TGTGCCAGTAGGGCCGATTCGGTAACGGCCCCTTATAGCTACACCTTC. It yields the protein CASRADSVTAPYSYTF. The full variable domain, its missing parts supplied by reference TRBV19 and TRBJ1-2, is DGGITQSPKYLFRKEGQNVTLSCEQNLNHDAMYWYRQDPGQGLRLIYYSQIVNDFQKGDIAEGYSVSREKKESFPLTVTSAQKNPTAFYLCASRADSVTAPYSYTFGSGTRLTVV.

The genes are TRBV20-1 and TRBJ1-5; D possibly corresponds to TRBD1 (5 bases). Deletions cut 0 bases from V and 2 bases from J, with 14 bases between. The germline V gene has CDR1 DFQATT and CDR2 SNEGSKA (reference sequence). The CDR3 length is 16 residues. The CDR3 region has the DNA TGCAGTGCTAGAGAGGGAGGGACGGACGGCAATCAGCCCCAGCATTTT. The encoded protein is CSAREGGTDGNQPQHF.

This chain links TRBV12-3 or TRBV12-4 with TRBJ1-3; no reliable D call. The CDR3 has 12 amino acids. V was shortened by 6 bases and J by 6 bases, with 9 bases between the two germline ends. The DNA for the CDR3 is TGTGCCAGCAGCCTAAACGAAAACACCATATATTTT. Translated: CASSLNENTIYF.

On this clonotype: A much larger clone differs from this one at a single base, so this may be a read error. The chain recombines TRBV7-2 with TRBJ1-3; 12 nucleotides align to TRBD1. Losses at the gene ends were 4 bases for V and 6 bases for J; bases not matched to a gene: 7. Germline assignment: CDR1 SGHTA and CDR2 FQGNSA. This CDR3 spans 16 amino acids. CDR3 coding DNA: TGTGCCAGCAGCTCACTGGGACAGGGGGCAGAAAACACCATATATTTT. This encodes CASSSLGQGAENTIYF.